Below are 5 T cell receptor beta chains sequenced from a single sample in a study of beta chain features in type 1 diabetes. Since all of the isolated RNA was reverse transcribed, expressed TCRB transcripts were what got sequenced. Here immunoSEQ multiplex PCR was the method, and the copy in TCRdb shows in-frame clones only, minus some. The sample lists 200,000 to 300,000 clones, 25% to 35% occurring once. Sequencing was performed on central memory CD4+ T cells from blood. The receptors shown here come from a man aged 30-40 years in good health.

This rearrangement joins TRBV30 to TRBJ1-4; D unclear. The CDR3 totals 14 residues. Looked up from germline, CDR1 is GTSNPN and CDR2 is SVGIG (reference sequence). V lost 2 bases, J lost 0 bases, and 7 bases lay in between. The CDR3, as DNA: TGTGCCTGGAGTACGGACGCAACTAATGAAAAACTGTTTTTT. Translating it yields CAWSTDATNEKLFF.

On this clone itself: Other DNA sequences of this sample code for an identical CDR3. The V and J genes are TRBV29-1 and TRBJ2-5; TRBD2 aligns across 13 bases. This CDR3 region has 15 residues. V lost 3 bases and J lost 5; bases outside the gene matches: 6. Per the germline V gene, CDR1 is SQVTM and CDR2 is ANQGSEA. The CDR3 DNA reads TGCAGCGTTGATGGACTAGCGGGAGTGTCGGAGACCCAGTACTTC. Amino acid sequence: CSVDGLAGVSETQYF. The variable domain in full, completed from reference TRBV29-1 and TRBJ2-5, reads SAVISQKPSRDICQRGTSLTIQCQVDSQVTMMFWYRQQPGQSLTLIATANQGSEATYESGFVIDKFPISRPNLTFSTLTVSNMSPEDSSIYLCSVDGLAGVSETQYFGPGTRLLVL.

This chain links TRBV18 with TRBJ2-5; D might be TRBD2 (5 bases). Germline-derived CDR1 and CDR2 are KGHSH and LQKENI. This CDR3 has 16 amino acids. V dropped 2 bases and J dropped 5 bases, with 18 bases sitting between them. CDR3 sequence reads: CASSPWTPALMETQYF. The CDR3 DNA follows: TGTGCCAGCTCACCATGGACTCCAGCTTTGATGGAGACCCAGTACTTC.

The V and J genes are TRBV2 and TRBJ1-4; 7 bases are shared with TRBD1. Germline V lookup: CDR1 SNHLY, CDR2 FYNNEI. The J segment lost 4 bases and the V segment lost 6 bases, leaving 5 bases of the junction unmatched. The CDR3 contains 14 residues. CDR3 sequence: CASSRDSNNEKLFF. The CDR3 DNA is TGTGCCAGCAGCCGGGACAGCAATAATGAAAAACTGTTTTTT.

The J gene is TRBJ2-7, the V gene TRBV28, with TRBD2 matching 7 bases. Trimming removed 5 bases from V and 2 bases from J; junction bases left unmatched: 9. From germline, CDR1 is MDHEN and CDR2 SYDVKM. There are 15 residues in the CDR3. The CDR3 loop is CASSPHPAGAYEQYF. As DNA, the CDR3 is TGTGCCAGCAGTCCCCACCCGGCGGGAGCCTACGAGCAGTACTTC. The entire variable domain, with the rest obtained from reference TRBV28 and TRBJ2-7, is as follows: DVKVTQSSRYLVKRTGEKVFLECVQDMDHENMFWYRQDPGLGLRLIYFSYDVKMKEKGDIPEGYSVSREKKERFSLILESASTNQTSMYLCASSPHPAGAYEQYFGPGTRLTVT.